Following are 27 T cell receptor beta chains from one sample sequenced in a study of cytomegalovirus exposure and HLA in healthy donors. Researchers ran the PCR with 60 Vbeta and 13 Jbeta primers. The table came from immunoSEQ multiplex PCR; TCRdb's copy has only in-frame clones and leaves some out. The sample includes 90,000 to 100,000 clones, 70% to 80% seen only once; the top ten take about 8.3%. What was sequenced was PBMCs. These receptors were collected from a female donor in good health and CMV-seronegative.

This clone was detected only a few times. This chain connects TRBV5-8 to TRBJ1-3; 9 nucleotides match TRBD1. The V and J ends lost 4 bases and 2 bases, in that order; junction bases with no gene match: 4. The CDR3 spans 15 residues. The germline CDR1 and CDR2 sequences are SGHTS and YDEGEE. The CDR3 bases are TGTGCCAGCAGCGCACAGGGGGCGCCTGGAAACACCATATATTTT. As protein: CASSAQGAPGNTIYF.

The gene calls are TRBV2 and TRBJ2-3; 8 positions match TRBD1. The CDR3 extends over 15 amino acids. Germline V CDR1 and CDR2: SNHLY, FYNNEI. Trimming at V came to 6 bases and at J to 4 bases, leaving 9 bases not matched to a gene. CDR3 region: CASRSWTGSADTQYF. CDR3 bases: TGTGCCAGCAGATCCTGGACAGGGAGCGCAGATACGCAGTATTTT.

The sample holds one count of this clone. The chain couples TRBV5-6 to TRBJ2-5, with 9 bases identical to TRBD1. This CDR3 has 16 amino acids. CDR1 SGHDT and CDR2 YYEEEE come from the germline V gene. Germline trimming cut 3 bases from V and 5 bases from J; bases unmatched to any gene: 11. CDR3 sequence: CASSSTGTGRLETQYF. CDR3 DNA: TGTGCCAGCAGCTCCACGGGGACAGGGCGTCTGGAGACCCAGTACTTC.

This chain connects TRBV14 to TRBJ1-1; D perhaps matches TRBD1 (5 bases). Trimming took 1 base from V and 0 from J, leaving 24 bases between them. Germline V gene lookup returns CDR1 SGHDN and CDR2 FVKESK. The CDR3 runs to 20 residues. CDR3: CASSQGLLRGGRGVNTEAFF. CDR3 DNA: TGTGCCAGCAGCCAAGGTCTTTTAAGGGGAGGGCGCGGGGTGAACACTGAAGCTTTCTTT.

V usage is TRBV27 and J usage is TRBJ2-1; no definite D call. CDR1 and CDR2 from the germline V gene are MNHEY and SMNVEV (reference sequence). V was clipped by 6 bases and J by 0 bases, with 12 bases between them. CDR3 size: 15 residues. The CDR3 is CASSTSPSSYNEQFF. Written as DNA, the CDR3 is TGTGCCAGCAGCACCTCTCCTAGCTCCTACAATGAGCAGTTCTTC.

This chain joins TRBV4-1 and TRBJ2-1, with 7 bases fitting TRBD2. Trimming at V came to 0 bases and at J to 6 bases, leaving 2 bases not matched to a gene. There are 14 residues in the CDR3. Germline CDR1 MGHRA, CDR2 YSYEKL. The CDR3 nucleotides are TGCGCCAGCAGCCAAGACGCTAGCGGCAATGAGCAGTTCTTC. Its translation is CASSQDASGNEQFF.

The chain has TRBV11-2 and TRBJ2-5, with a tentative D call TRBD1 (5 bases). The CDR3 runs to 13 residues. With 5 bases removed from V and 4 bases from J, the gap between germline ends came to 11 bases. CDR1 and CDR2 (germline): SGHAT, FQNNGV. CDR3 nucleotides: TGTGCCAGCAGCACATCAGGGCTAGAGACCCAGTACTTC. Translated, it gives CASSTSGLETQYF.

The V gene is TRBV28, the J gene TRBJ2-5; 13 nucleotides agree with TRBD2. The J segment lost 7 bases and the V segment lost 5 bases, leaving 22 bases of the junction unmatched. CDR1 is MDHEN, CDR2 SYDVKM, per germline. The CDR3 has 20 residues. The CDR3 region is CASSPRPGLAGAYPAWTQYF. In DNA, the CDR3 is TGTGCCAGCAGTCCACGCCCCGGACTAGCGGGGGCCTACCCGGCGTGGACCCAGTACTTC.

V and J are TRBV7-2 and TRBJ2-3; 13 bases map to TRBD2. The CDR3 loop spans 17 amino acids. V lost 1 base, J lost 1 base, and 2 bases stayed unmatched. Germline V gene sequence: CDR1 SGHTA, CDR2 FQGNSA. The CDR3 is CASSLVGTSGGTDTQYF. CDR3 nucleotide sequence: TGTGCCAGCAGCTTAGTAGGGACTAGCGGGGGCACAGATACGCAGTATTTT.

V and J are TRBV5-4 and TRBJ2-3, with D perhaps TRBD1 (6 bases). The germline gives CDR1 SGHNT, CDR2 YYREEE (reference sequence). Trimming pared 4 bases from V and 5 bases from J, leaving 14 bases between. CDR3 length equals 14 residues. The chain's CDR3 is CASSLTGYGDTQYF. Written as DNA, the CDR3 is TGTGCCAGCAGCCTAACAGGGTACGGAGATACGCAGTATTTT.

V usage is TRBV19 and J usage is TRBJ1-5, with a possible D match to TRBD1 (6 bases). Trimming took off 3 bases at V and 9 bases at J, with 15 bases between the two ends. The germline V gene has CDR1 LNHDA and CDR2 SQIVND (reference sequence). The CDR3 is 14 amino acids. CDR3 protein: CASSITQGRGPQHF. Written as DNA, the CDR3 is TGTGCCAGTAGTATTACCCAGGGGAGGGGGCCCCAGCATTTT.

J is TRBJ2-2 and V is TRBV18; possibly TRBD2 for D (6 bases). The CDR3 contains 17 residues. The germline V gene encodes CDR1 KGHSH and CDR2 LQKENI. Trimming removed 1 base at V and 0 bases at J, with 12 bases between. The CDR3 DNA reads as TGTGCCAGCTCACCACTCCGAGCGGGCCCGAACACCGGGGAGCTGTTTTTT. It yields the protein CASSPLRAGPNTGELFF.

The chain carries TRBV19 and TRBJ2-1, with 13 bases lining up with TRBD2. Looked up from germline, CDR1 is LNHDA and CDR2 is SQIVND (reference sequence). The CDR3 has 17 residues. Losses at the gene ends were 1 base for V and 8 bases for J; bases not matched to a gene: 8. The CDR3 coding sequence is TGTGCCAGTAGTATAGGCCCCGGGACTAGCGGGATATATGAGCAGTTCTTC. This encodes CASSIGPGTSGIYEQFF.

CDR3 region: CASTSQPGVEQYF. As DNA, the CDR3 is TGTGCCAGCACCTCCCAGCCGGGGGTCGAGCAGTACTTC. The V gene is TRBV7-9, the J gene TRBJ2-7; maybe TRBD2 (6 bases). This CDR3 comprises 13 residues. Deletions cut 7 bases from V and 6 bases from J, with 16 bases between. Germline values: CDR1 SEHNR, CDR2 FQNEAQ (reference sequence).

The chain recombines TRBV15 with TRBJ2-5; 7 bases line up with TRBD1. CDR1 and CDR2 (germline): LNHNV, YYDKDF (reference sequence). CDR3 length equals 15 residues. After removal of 3 bases from V and 5 bases from J, the junction contained 9 bases not matched to a gene. The CDR3 here is CATSRDRPARETQYF. The CDR3 DNA follows: TGTGCCACCAGCAGGGACAGGCCCGCCAGGGAGACCCAGTACTTC.

V is TRBV7-3 and J is TRBJ2-5; 8 nucleotides line up with TRBD1. Germline CDR1 SGHTA, CDR2 FQGTGA. CDR3 length: 14 amino acids. V gave up 5 bases and J gave up 5 bases; unmatched junction bases: 7. The CDR3 DNA is TGTGCCAGCAGCGAAAGGACAGGGTATGAGACCCAGTACTTC. Its translation: CASSERTGYETQYF.

The V call is TRBV7-9, the J call TRBJ2-1, with 8 bases identical to TRBD1. CDR1 and CDR2 (germline): SEHNR, FQNEAQ (reference sequence). Trimming at V came to 2 bases and at J to 3 bases, leaving 6 bases not matched to a gene. The CDR3 covers 16 residues. The CDR3 loop reads CASSLYPGGLYNEQFF. CDR3 in DNA: TGTGCCAGCAGCTTATACCCAGGGGGCCTCTACAATGAGCAGTTCTTC.

The gene calls are TRBV9 and TRBJ2-3, with TRBD2 matching over 10 bases. The CDR3 spans 16 residues. The ends lost 2 bases at V and 5 bases at J; junction bases unmatched: 8. Germline CDR1 SGDLS, CDR2 YYNGEE. CDR3 sequence (DNA): TGTGCCAGCAGCGTTAGGGAGCGGGAGGGGTTAGATACGCAGTATTTT. Translating it yields CASSVREREGLDTQYF. The full variable domain, rest sourced from reference TRBV9 and TRBJ2-3, is DSGVTQTPKHLITATGQRVTLRCSPRSGDLSVYWYQQSLDQGLQFLIQYYNGEERAKGNILERFSAQQFPDLHSELNLSSLELGDSALYFCASSVREREGLDTQYFGPGTRLTVL.

For this clone: The sample contains more than one DNA sequence encoding this CDR3. The V and J genes are TRBV27 and TRBJ2-2; 9 positions agree with TRBD1. V lost 5 bases to trimming and J lost 1 base; unmatched junction nucleotides: 17. CDR1 MNHEY and CDR2 SMNVEV come from the germline V gene (reference sequence). The CDR3 spans 20 residues. The CDR3 sequence: CASSQRQGVRLGGNTGELFF. The CDR3 nucleotides are TGTGCCAGCAGTCAGCGACAGGGGGTAAGGCTTGGGGGGAACACCGGGGAGCTGTTTTTT.

V and J are TRBV5-1 and TRBJ2-7, with 7 bases that match TRBD1. The CDR3 sequence is 14 residues long. V dropped 0 bases and J dropped 2; count of bases not matched to a gene: 2. Germline values: CDR1 SGHRS, CDR2 YFSETQ. This CDR3 is CASSLDRGAYEQYF. The DNA for the CDR3 is TGCGCCAGCAGCTTGGACAGGGGCGCCTACGAGCAGTACTTC.

The chain joins TRBV5-1 to TRBJ2-5, with a possible D match to TRBD1 (6 bases). The V and J ends lost 4 bases and 5 bases respectively, with 15 bases between them. Germline V gene data show CDR1 as SGHRS and CDR2 as YFSETQ. This CDR3 region has 14 residues. DNA of the CDR3: TGCGCCAGCAGCCCCGGGACACGGGTTGAGACCCAGTACTTC. Residues: CASSPGTRVETQYF.

This chain links TRBV9 with TRBJ1-2, with 7 bases lining up with TRBD1. The V segment lost 2 bases and the J segment 0 bases; nucleotides outside the gene matches: 4. Germline lookup yields CDR1 SGDLS and CDR2 YYNGEE. The CDR3 extends over 15 amino acids. CDR3 sequence: CASSVQGVANYGYTF. CDR3 nucleotides: TGTGCCAGCAGCGTGCAGGGGGTAGCTAACTATGGCTACACCTTC.

V gene TRBV6-5 combines with J gene TRBJ2-5; possibly TRBD1 for D (6 bases). V was shortened by 9 bases and J by 5 bases, with 13 bases between the two germline ends. The CDR3 runs to 12 residues. Germline values: CDR1 MNHEY, CDR2 SVGAGI. CDR3 DNA: TGTGCCAGTAGGGGGTCCTTGGAGACCCAGTACTTC. Amino acid sequence: CASRGSLETQYF.

The chain couples TRBV19 to TRBJ2-2, with D tentatively TRBD1 (6 bases). CDR1 and CDR2 from the germline V gene are LNHDA and SQIVND (reference sequence). The CDR3 is 13 amino acids. V gave up 7 bases and J gave up 4 bases, with 10 bases separating them. The CDR3 loop is CASNTGLTGELFF. In nucleotides, the CDR3 is TGTGCCAGTAACACAGGGCTCACCGGGGAGCTGTTTTTT.

The chain employs TRBV5-5 and TRBJ1-2, with 9 nucleotides matching TRBD1. Trimming at V came to 3 bases and at J to 5 bases, leaving 8 bases not matched to a gene. Germline V gives CDR1 SGHKS, CDR2 YYEKEE (reference sequence). The CDR3 is 15 amino acids. For the CDR3, the DNA is TGTGCCAGCAGCTCGGGACAGGGCAATTTTTATGGCTACACCTTC. Protein sequence: CASSSGQGNFYGYTF.

The chain uses TRBV5-6 and TRBJ1-3; the match to TRBD1 covers 7 bases. This CDR3 is 15 amino acids long. V shed 3 bases and J 4 bases; nucleotides not matched to a gene: 7. Germline-derived CDR1 and CDR2 are SGHDT and YYEEEE. CDR3 loop: CASSSRGALGNTIYF. CDR3 nucleotide sequence: TGTGCCAGCAGCTCCAGGGGGGCGTTGGGAAACACCATATATTTT.

This chain links TRBV30 with TRBJ2-5; possibly TRBD1 for D (5 bases). Trimming cost V 1 base and J 1 base, with 7 bases left between them. Germline CDR1 and CDR2: GTSNPN and SVGIG (reference sequence). This CDR3 comprises 13 residues. The CDR3 sequence is CAWSGRAQETQYF. The CDR3 DNA reads as TGTGCCTGGAGTGGCAGGGCCCAAGAGACCCAGTACTTC.